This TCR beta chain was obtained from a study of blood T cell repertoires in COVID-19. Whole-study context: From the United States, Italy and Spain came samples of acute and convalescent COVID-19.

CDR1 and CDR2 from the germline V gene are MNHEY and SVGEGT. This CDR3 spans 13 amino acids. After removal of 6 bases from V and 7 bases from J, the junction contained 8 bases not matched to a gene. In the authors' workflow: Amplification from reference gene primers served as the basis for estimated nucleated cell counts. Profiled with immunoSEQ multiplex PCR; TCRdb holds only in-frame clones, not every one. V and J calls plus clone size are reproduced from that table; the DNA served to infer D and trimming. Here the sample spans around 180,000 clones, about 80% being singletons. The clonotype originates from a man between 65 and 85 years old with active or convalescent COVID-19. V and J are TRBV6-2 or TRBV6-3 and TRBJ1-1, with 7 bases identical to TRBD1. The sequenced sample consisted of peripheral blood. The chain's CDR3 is CASSTGQTLEAFF. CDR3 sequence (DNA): TGTGCCAGCAGCACGGGACAGACCCTTGAAGCTTTCTTT.